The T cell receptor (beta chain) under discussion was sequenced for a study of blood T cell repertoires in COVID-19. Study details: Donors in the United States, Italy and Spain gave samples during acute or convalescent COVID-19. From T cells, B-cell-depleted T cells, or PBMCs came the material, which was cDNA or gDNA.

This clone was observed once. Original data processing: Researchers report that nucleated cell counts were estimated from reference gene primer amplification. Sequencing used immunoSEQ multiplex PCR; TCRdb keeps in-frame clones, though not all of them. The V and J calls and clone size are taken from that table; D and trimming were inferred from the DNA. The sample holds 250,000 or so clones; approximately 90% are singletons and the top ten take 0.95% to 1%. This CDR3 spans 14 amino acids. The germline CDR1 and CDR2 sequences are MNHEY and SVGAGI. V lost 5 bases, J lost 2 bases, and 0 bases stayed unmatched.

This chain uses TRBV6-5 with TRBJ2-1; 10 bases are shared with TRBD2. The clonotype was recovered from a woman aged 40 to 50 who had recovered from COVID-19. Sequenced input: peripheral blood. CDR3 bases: TGTGCCAGCAGTACTAGCGGGGCCTACAATGAGCAGTTCTTC. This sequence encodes CASSTSGAYNEQFF.